The source of this T cell receptor beta chain is a study of technical replicates of blood from a handful of donors. J lost 2 bases, V lost 6 bases, and 8 bases had no gene match. Per germline, CDR1 SQVTM and CDR2 ANQGSEA. This CDR3 has 16 amino acids. Assay: immunoSEQ multiplex PCR; the TCRdb copy retains only in-frame clones and omits some. The data contain roughly 69,000 clones, less than 98% of them singletons. Specimen: T cells isolated from PBMCs. The genes are TRBV29-1 and TRBJ2-2; 11 bases fit TRBD2. The origin of this receptor is a human donor in good health. The CDR3 bases are TGCAGCGTCTTTAGCGGGAGGGCGGGAAACACCGGGGAGCTGTTTTTT. This gives the protein CSVFSGRAGNTGELFF.